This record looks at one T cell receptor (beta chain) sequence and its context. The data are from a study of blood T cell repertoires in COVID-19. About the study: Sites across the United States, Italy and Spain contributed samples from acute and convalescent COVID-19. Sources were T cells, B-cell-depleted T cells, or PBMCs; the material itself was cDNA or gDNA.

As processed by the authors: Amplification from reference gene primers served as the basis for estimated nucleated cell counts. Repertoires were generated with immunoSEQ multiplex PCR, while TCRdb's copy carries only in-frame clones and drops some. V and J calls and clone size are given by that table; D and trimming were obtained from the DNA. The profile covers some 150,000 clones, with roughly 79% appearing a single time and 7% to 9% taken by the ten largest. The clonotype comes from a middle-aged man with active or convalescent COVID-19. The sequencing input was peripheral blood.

The CDR3 coding sequence is TGTGCCAGCAGCTTAATGGGCGCCCTCTACCCGTTCTTC. It yields the protein CASSLMGALYPFF. This chain uses TRBV7-2 with TRBJ2-1; D is undetermined. V lost 2 bases to trimming and J lost 15 bases, with 17 bases between them. The CDR3 covers 13 residues. Germline V lookup: CDR1 SGHTA, CDR2 FQGNSA.